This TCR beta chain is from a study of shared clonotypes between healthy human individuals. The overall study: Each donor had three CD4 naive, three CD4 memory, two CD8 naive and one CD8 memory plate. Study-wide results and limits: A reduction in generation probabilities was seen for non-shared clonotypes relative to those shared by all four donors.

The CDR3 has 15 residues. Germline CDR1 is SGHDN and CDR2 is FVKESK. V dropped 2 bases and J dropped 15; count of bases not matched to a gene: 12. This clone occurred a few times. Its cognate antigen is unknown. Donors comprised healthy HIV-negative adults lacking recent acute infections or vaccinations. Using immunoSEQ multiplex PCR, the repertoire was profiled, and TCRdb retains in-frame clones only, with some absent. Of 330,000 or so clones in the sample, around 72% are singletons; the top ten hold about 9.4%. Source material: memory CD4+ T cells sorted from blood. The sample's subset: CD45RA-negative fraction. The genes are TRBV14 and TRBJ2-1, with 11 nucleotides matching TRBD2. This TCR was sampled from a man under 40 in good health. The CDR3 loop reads CASSQFTSGSLGAFF. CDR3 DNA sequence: TGTGCCAGCAGCCAATTCACTAGCGGGAGCCTGGGTGCGTTCTTC. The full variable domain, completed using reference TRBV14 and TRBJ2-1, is EAGVTQFPSHSVIEKGQTVTLRCDPISGHDNLYWYRRVMGKEIKFLLHFVKESKQDESGMPNNRFLAERTGGTYSTLKVQPAELEDSGVYFCASSQFTSGSLGAFFGPGTRLTVL.